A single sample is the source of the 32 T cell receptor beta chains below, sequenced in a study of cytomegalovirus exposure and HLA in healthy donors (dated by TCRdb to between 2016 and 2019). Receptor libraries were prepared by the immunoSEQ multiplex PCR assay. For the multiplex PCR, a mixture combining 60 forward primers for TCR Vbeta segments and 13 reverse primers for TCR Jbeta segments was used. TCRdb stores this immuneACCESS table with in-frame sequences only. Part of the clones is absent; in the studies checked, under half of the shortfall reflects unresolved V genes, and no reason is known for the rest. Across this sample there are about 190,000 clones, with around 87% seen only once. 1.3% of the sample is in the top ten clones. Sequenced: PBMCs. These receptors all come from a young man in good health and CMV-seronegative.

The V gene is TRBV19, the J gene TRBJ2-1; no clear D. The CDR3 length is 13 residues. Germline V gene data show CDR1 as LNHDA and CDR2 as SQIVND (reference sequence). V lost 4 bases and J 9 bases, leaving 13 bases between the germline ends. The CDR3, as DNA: TGTGCCAGTAGTACAAGGTCGGGTTTTGAGCAGTTCTTC. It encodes CASSTRSGFEQFF. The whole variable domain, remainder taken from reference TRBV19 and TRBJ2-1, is DGGITQSPKYLFRKEGQNVTLSCEQNLNHDAMYWYRQDPGQGLRLIYYSQIVNDFQKGDIAEGYSVSREKKESFPLTVTSAQKNPTAFYLCASSTRSGFEQFFGPGTRLTVL.

The CDR3 protein is CASSLTTAGVENTEAFF. DNA of the CDR3: TGTGCCAGCAGCCTAACCACAGCGGGGGTGGAGAACACTGAAGCTTTCTTT. The chain is built from TRBV28 and TRBJ1-1, with D possibly being TRBD1 (5 bases). The CDR3 is 17 amino acids. From germline, CDR1 is MDHEN and CDR2 SYDVKM. Trimming left V 6 bases short and J 1 base short, with 21 bases between.

CDR3 residues: CASSRGGYEQFF. DNA for the CDR3: TGTGCCAGTAGTAGAGGGGGTTATGAGCAGTTCTTC. The chain joins TRBV19 to TRBJ2-1; perhaps TRBD1 as D (6 bases). Germline V gives CDR1 LNHDA, CDR2 SQIVND (reference sequence). The CDR3 is 12 residues long. The germline V and J ends were trimmed by 4 bases and 8 bases, with 9 bases remaining between them. The whole variable domain, remainder taken from reference TRBV19 and TRBJ2-1, is DGGITQSPKYLFRKEGQNVTLSCEQNLNHDAMYWYRQDPGQGLRLIYYSQIVNDFQKGDIAEGYSVSREKKESFPLTVTSAQKNPTAFYLCASSRGGYEQFFGPGTRLTVL.

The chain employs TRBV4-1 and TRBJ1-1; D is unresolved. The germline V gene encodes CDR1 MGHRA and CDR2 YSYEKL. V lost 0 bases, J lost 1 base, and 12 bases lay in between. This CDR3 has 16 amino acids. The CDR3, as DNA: TGCGCCAGCAGCCAAGATGCTCCCAGGCCGAACACTGAAGCTTTCTTT. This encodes CASSQDAPRPNTEAFF.

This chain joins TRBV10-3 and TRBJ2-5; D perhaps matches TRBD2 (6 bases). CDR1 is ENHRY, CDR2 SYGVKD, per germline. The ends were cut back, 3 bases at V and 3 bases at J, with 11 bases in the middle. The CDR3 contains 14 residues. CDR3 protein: CAISDGGGKETQYF. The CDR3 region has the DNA TGTGCCATCAGTGACGGCGGAGGGAAAGAGACCCAGTACTTC.

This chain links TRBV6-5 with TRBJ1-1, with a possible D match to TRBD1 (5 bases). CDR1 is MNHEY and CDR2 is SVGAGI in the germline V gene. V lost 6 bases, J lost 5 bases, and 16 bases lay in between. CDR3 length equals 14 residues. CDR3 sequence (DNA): TGTGCCAGCAGCCGGAACAGGAAGGGAACTGAAGCTTTCTTT. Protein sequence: CASSRNRKGTEAFF.

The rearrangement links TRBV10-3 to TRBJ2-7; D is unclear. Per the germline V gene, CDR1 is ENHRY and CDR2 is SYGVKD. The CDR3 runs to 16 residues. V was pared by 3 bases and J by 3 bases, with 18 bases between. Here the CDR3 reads CAISDPSVRGNYEQYF. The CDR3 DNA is TGTGCCATCAGTGACCCGTCAGTAAGAGGTAACTACGAGCAGTACTTC.

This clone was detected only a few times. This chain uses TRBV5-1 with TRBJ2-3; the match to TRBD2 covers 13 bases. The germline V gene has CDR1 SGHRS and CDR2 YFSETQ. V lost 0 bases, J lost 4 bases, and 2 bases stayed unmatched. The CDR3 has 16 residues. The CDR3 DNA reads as TGCGCCAGCAGCTTGGGGACTAGCGGGAGTGCAGATACGCAGTATTTT. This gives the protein CASSLGTSGSADTQYF.

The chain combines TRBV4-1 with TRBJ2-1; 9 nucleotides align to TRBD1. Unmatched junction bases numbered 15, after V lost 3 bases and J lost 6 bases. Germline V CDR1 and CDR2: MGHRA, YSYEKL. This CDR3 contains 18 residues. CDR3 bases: TGCGCCAGCAGCCAGTTGATTAACCGGGACAGGGTGTTCAATGAGCAGTTCTTC. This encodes CASSQLINRDRVFNEQFF.

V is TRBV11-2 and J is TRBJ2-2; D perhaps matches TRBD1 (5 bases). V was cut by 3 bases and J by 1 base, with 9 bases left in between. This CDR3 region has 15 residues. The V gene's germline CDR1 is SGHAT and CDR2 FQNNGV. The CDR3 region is CASSFRQKNTGELFF. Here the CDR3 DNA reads TGTGCCAGCAGCTTCCGACAGAAGAACACCGGGGAGCTGTTTTTT.

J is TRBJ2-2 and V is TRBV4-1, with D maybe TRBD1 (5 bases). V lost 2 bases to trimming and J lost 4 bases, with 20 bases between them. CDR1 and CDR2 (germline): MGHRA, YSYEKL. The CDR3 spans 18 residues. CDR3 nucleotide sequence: TGCGCCAGCAGCCAATATAGGGGTACCCGATGGGCCACCGGGGAGCTGTTTTTT. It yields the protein CASSQYRGTRWATGELFF.

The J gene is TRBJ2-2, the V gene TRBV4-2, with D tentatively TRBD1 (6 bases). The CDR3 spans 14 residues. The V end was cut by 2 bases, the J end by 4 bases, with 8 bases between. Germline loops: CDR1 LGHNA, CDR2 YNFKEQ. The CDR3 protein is CASSQLRGTGELFF. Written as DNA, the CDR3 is TGTGCCAGCAGCCAACTCAGGGGCACCGGGGAGCTGTTTTTT.

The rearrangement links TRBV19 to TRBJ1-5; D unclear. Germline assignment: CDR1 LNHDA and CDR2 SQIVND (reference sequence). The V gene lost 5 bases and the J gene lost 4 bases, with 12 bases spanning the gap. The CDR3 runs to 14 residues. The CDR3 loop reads CASSSGSSNQPQHF. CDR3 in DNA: TGTGCCAGTAGTTCGGGGTCGTCAAATCAGCCCCAGCATTTT.

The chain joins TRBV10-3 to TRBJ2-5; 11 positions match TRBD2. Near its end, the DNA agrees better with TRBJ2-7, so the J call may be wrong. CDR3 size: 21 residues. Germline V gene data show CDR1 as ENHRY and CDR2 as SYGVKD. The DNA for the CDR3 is TGTGCCATCAGTGAGTCACCGGGGCTAGCGGGAGGAGAGAGGGCATCCTACGAGCAGTACTTC. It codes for CAISESPGLAGGERASYEQYF.

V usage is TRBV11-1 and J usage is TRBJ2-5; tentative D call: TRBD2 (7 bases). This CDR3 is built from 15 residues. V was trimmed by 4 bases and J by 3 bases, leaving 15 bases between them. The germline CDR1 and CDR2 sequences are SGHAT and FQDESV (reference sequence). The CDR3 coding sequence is TGTGCCAGCAGCTCATGGGGGGGGACAAAAGAGACCCAGTACTTC. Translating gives CASSSWGGTKETQYF.

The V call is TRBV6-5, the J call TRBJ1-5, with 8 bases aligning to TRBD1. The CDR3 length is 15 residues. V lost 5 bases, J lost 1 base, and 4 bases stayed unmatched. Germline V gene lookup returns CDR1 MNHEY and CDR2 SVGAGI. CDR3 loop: CASSPDRGSNQPQHF. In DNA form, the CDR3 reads TGTGCCAGCAGTCCCGACAGGGGAAGCAATCAGCCCCAGCATTTT.

This chain's CDR3 is CSVTLDRGPYTQYF. The CDR3 DNA reads as TGCAGCGTTACCTTGGACAGGGGGCCATATACGCAGTATTTT. This chain uses TRBV29-1 with TRBJ2-3; TRBD1 matches 11 bases. The CDR3 has 14 amino acids. The V gene end was trimmed by 5 bases and the J gene end by 7 bases; junction bases not matched to a gene: 8. Per germline, CDR1 SQVTM and CDR2 ANQGSEA.

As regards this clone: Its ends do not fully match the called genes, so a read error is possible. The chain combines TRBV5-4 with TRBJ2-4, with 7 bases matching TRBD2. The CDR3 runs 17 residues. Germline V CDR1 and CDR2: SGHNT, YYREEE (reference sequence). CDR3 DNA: TGTGCCAGCAGCTTTTTAGGGCGGGAGTTGACCAAAAACAGTCAGTACTTC. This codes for CASSFLGRELTKNSQYF.

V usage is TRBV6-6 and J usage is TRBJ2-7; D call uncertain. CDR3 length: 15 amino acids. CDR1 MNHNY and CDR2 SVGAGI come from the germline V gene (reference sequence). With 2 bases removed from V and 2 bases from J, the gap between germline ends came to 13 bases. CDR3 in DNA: TGTGCCAGCAGTTACCTCCCCAGGCAGGCCTACGAGCAGTACTTC. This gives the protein CASSYLPRQAYEQYF.

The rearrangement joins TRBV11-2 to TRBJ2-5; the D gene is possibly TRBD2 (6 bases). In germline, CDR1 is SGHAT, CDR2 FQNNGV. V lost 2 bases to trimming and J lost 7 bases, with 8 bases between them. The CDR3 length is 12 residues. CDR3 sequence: CASSLYSGTQYF. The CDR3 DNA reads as TGTGCCAGCAGCTTATATAGCGGGACCCAGTACTTC.

CDR3 amino acids: CASSRSGVGYNEQFF. In DNA form, the CDR3 reads TGTGCCAGCAGTCGTTCAGGGGTGGGATACAATGAGCAGTTCTTC. V usage is TRBV6-5 and J usage is TRBJ2-1; the D gene is possibly TRBD1 (6 bases). Germline V gene sequence: CDR1 MNHEY, CDR2 SVGAGI. V was clipped by 5 bases and J by 4 bases, with 15 bases between them. CDR3 length: 15 amino acids.

CDR3 amino acids: CASSLKQGGVPQHF. CDR3 nucleotides: TGTGCCAGCAGCTTAAAACAGGGAGGGGTGCCCCAGCATTTT. V and J are TRBV7-2 and TRBJ1-5; D might be TRBD1 (6 bases). Trimming took 2 bases from V and 9 from J, leaving 14 bases between them. Germline-derived CDR1 and CDR2 are SGHTA and FQGNSA. The CDR3 has 14 amino acids. Full variable domain (rest looked up from reference TRBV7-2 and TRBJ1-5): GAGVSQSPSNKVTEKGKDVELRCDPISGHTALYWYRQSLGQGLEFLIYFQGNSAPDKSGLPSDRFSAERTGGSVSTLTIQRTQQEDSAVYLCASSLKQGGVPQHFGDGTRLSIL.

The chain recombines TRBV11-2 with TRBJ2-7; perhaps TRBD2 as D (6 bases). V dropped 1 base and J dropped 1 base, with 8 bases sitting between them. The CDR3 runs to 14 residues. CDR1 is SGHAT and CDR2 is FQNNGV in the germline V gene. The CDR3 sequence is CASSLVGGSYEQYF. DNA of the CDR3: TGTGCCAGCAGCTTAGTCGGGGGATCCTACGAGCAGTACTTC.

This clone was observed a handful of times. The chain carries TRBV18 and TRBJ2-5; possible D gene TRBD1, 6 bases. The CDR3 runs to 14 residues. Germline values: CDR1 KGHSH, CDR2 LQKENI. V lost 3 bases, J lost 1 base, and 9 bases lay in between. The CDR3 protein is CASSPDSRQETQYF. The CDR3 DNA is TGTGCCAGCTCACCGGACAGCCGCCAAGAGACCCAGTACTTC.

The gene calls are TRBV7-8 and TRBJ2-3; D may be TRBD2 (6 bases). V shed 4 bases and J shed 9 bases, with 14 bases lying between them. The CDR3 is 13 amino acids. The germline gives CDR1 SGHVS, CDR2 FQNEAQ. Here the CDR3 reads CASSSSGRSTQYF. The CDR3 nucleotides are TGTGCCAGCAGCTCCAGCGGGCGAAGCACGCAGTATTTT.

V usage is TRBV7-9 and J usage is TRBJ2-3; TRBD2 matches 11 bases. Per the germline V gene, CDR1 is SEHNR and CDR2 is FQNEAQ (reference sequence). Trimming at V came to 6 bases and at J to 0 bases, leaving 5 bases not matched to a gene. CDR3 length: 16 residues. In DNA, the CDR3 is TGTGCCAGCAGACCGTTAGCGGGGGGGAGCACAGATACGCAGTATTTT. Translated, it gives CASRPLAGGSTDTQYF.

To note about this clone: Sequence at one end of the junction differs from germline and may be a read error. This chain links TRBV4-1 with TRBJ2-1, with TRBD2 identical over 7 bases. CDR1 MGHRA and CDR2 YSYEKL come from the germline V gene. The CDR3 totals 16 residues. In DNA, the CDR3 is TGCGCCAGCAGCCACGGTGCAACTAGCGCTTACACTGAGCAGTTCTTC. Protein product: CASSHGATSAYTEQFF.

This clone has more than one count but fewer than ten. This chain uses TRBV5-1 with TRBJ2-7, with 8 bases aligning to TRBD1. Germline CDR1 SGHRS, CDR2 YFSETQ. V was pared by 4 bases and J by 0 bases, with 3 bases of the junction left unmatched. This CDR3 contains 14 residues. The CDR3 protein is CASSIGQGSYEQYF. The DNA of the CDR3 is TGCGCCAGCAGCATAGGACAGGGCTCCTACGAGCAGTACTTC.

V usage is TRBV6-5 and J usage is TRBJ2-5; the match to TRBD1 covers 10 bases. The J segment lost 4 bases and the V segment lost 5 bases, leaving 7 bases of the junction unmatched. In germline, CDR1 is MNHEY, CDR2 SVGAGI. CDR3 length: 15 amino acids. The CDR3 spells CASSKPGQGPETQYF. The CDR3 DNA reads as TGTGCCAGCAGTAAACCGGGACAGGGGCCAGAGACCCAGTACTTC.

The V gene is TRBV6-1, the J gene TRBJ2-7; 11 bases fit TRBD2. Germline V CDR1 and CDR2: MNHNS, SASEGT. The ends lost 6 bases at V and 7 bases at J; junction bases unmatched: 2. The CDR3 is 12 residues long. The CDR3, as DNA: TGTGCCAGCAGAACTAGCGGGGGTGAGCAGTACTTC. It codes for CASRTSGGEQYF.

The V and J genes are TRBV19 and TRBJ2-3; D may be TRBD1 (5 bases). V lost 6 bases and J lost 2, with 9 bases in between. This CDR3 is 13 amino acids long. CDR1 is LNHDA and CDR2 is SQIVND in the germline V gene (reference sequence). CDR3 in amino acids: CASSPDNTDTQYF. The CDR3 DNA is TGTGCCAGTAGCCCGGACAACACAGATACGCAGTATTTT.

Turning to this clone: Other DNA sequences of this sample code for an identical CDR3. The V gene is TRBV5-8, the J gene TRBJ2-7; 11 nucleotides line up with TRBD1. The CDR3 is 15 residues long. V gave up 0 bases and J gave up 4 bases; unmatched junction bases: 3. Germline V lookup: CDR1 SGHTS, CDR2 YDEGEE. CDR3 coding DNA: TGTGCCAGCAGCTTGGTTCGGGACAGGGGGTACGAGCAGTACTTC. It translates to CASSLVRDRGYEQYF.